Following are 2 T cell receptor beta chains from one sample sequenced in a study of beta chain features in type 1 diabetes. Expressed TCRB transcripts were sequenced because the isolated RNA had all been reverse transcribed beforehand. Generated by immunoSEQ multiplex PCR, the TCRdb table keeps only in-frame clones and is missing some. The sample contains some 300,000 clones, 8% of which appear only once. Sequencing used central memory CD4+ T cells from blood. These receptors came from a woman between 18 and 30 years old in good health.

This clone was detected a few times. The genes are TRBV19 and TRBJ2-2, with unresolved D. The CDR3 runs to 14 residues. The germline gives CDR1 LNHDA, CDR2 SQIVND (reference sequence). Trimming shortened V by 10 bases and J by 1 base, and 13 bases separated the two germline ends. CDR3 region: CATRIGRNTGELFF. The CDR3, as DNA: TGTGCCACTAGGATCGGACGGAACACCGGGGAGCTGTTTTTT.

The chain links TRBV28 to TRBJ1-2; D remains ambiguous. Germline-derived CDR1 and CDR2 are MDHEN and SYDVKM. With 6 bases removed from V and 3 bases from J, the gap between germline ends came to 5 bases. The length of the CDR3 is 11 residues. CDR3 DNA: TGTGCCAGCAGAACTTACTATGGCTACACCTTC. Residues: CASRTYYGYTF.